These 28 T cell receptor beta chains were all obtained from the same sample, sequenced in a study of cytomegalovirus exposure and HLA in healthy donors. A multiplex PCR was run with 60 Vbeta primers and 13 Jbeta primers. Method: immunoSEQ multiplex PCR; TCRdb's copy keeps in-frame clones and lacks some. The repertoire consists of 130,000 or so clones, with roughly 75% occurring once and the leading ten covering about 3.5%. Material: PBMCs. Receptor source: a man aged 35-49 years in good health and CMV-seronegative.

The rearrangement uses TRBV6-5 and TRBJ2-7; 8 nucleotides align to TRBD2. Germline V gene lookup returns CDR1 MNHEY and CDR2 SVGAGI. The trim removed 2 bases at V and 0 bases at J, leaving 3 bases unmatched. The CDR3 loop spans 15 amino acids. DNA for the CDR3: TGTGCCAGCAGTTACGGTAGCGGGGTCTCCTACGAGCAGTACTTC. This codes for CASSYGSGVSYEQYF.

The V and J genes are TRBV5-6 and TRBJ2-3; possible D gene TRBD2, 5 bases. The CDR3 is 15 residues long. Trimming left V 4 bases short and J 2 bases short, with 14 bases between. Germline CDR1 SGHDT, CDR2 YYEEEE. As DNA, the CDR3 is TGTGCCAGCAGCCCGGAGGCGAGATACACAGATACGCAGTATTTT. Its translation: CASSPEARYTDTQYF.

The rearrangement joins TRBV10-2 to TRBJ2-1; 8 nucleotides match TRBD2. This CDR3 has 17 residues. Per the germline V gene, CDR1 is WSHSY and CDR2 is SAAADI. V dropped 6 bases and J dropped 0; count of bases not matched to a gene: 10. CDR3 region: CASRGGSGGSSYNEQFF. CDR3 nucleotide sequence: TGCGCCAGCAGAGGGGGGAGCGGGGGTAGCTCCTACAATGAGCAGTTCTTC.

This clone was seen only once. The chain carries TRBV19 and TRBJ2-3; the D gene is possibly TRBD2 (5 bases). Trimming pared 10 bases from V and 2 bases from J, leaving 16 bases between. This CDR3 has 14 amino acids. Germline-derived CDR1 and CDR2 are LNHDA and SQIVND (reference sequence). In DNA, the CDR3 is TGTGCCACCCAGCTTGGACTGCACACAGATACGCAGTATTTT. Amino acid sequence: CATQLGLHTDTQYF.

The V and J genes are TRBV6-5 and TRBJ1-6; D gene unclear. The germline V gene has CDR1 MNHEY and CDR2 SVGAGI. The CDR3 is 14 amino acids. Trimming pared 6 bases from V and 19 bases from J, leaving 25 bases between. The CDR3 DNA is TGTGCCAGCAGCCCGTTTCACCCCGCTAGTGGTTGGCACTTT. This codes for CASSPFHPASGWHF.

The chain couples TRBV7-3 to TRBJ2-3; the match to TRBD2 covers 8 bases. CDR3 size: 16 residues. V lost 1 base, J lost 4 bases, and 7 bases stayed unmatched. Germline loops: CDR1 SGHTA, CDR2 FQGTGA. CDR3 bases: TGTGCCAGCAGCTTAAGGTCCGCGGGGGGCGCAGATACGCAGTATTTT. Protein product: CASSLRSAGGADTQYF. The full variable domain, its missing parts supplied by reference TRBV7-3 and TRBJ2-3, is GAGVSQTPSNKVTEKGKYVELRCDPISGHTALYWYRQSLGQGPEFLIYFQGTGAADDSGLPNDRFFAVRPEGSVSTLKIQRTERGDSAVYLCASSLRSAGGADTQYFGPGTRLTVL.

This clone has just one count. The J gene is TRBJ2-6, the V gene TRBV28; D is undetermined. Germline V gene sequence: CDR1 MDHEN, CDR2 SYDVKM. With 2 bases removed from V and 0 bases from J, the gap between germline ends came to 8 bases. This CDR3 is 16 amino acids long. The CDR3 nucleotides read TGTGCCAGCAGTTTAACAGAATTCTCTGGGGCCAACGTCCTGACTTTC. The encoded protein is CASSLTEFSGANVLTF.

The V gene is TRBV29-1, the J gene TRBJ1-4; a possible D gene is TRBD1 (5 bases). The CDR3 extends over 13 amino acids. The germline V gene has CDR1 SQVTM and CDR2 ANQGSEA. Trimming pared 7 bases from V and 3 bases from J, leaving 12 bases between. In nucleotides, the CDR3 is TGCAGCGCAAAGGAGGGACCTAATGAAAAACTGTTTTTT. Translation: CSAKEGPNEKLFF.

This clone has just a few counts. The genes are TRBV7-9 and TRBJ2-7; D is possibly TRBD1 (5 bases). Trimming removed 6 bases from V and 3 bases from J, with 6 bases in between. The length of the CDR3 is 11 residues. CDR1 is SEHNR, CDR2 FQNEAQ, per germline (reference sequence). The CDR3 bases are TGTGCCAGCAGTAGGGGCTACGAGCAGTACTTC. Protein sequence: CASSRGYEQYF. Supplemented by reference TRBV7-9 and TRBJ2-7, the full variable domain reads DTGVSQNPRHKITKRGQNVTFRCDPISEHNRLYWYRQTLGQGPEFLTYFQNEAQLEKSRLLSDRFSAERPKGSFSTLEIQRTEQGDSAMYLCASSRGYEQYFGPGTRLTVT.

The V and J genes are TRBV27 and TRBJ1-3; weak D call: TRBD1 (6 bases). The germline gives CDR1 MNHEY, CDR2 SMNVEV (reference sequence). V was pared by 6 bases and J by 3 bases, with 12 bases between. There are 14 residues in the CDR3. CDR3: CASSTRGFGNTIYF. CDR3 nucleotides: TGTGCCAGCAGCACCAGGGGATTTGGAAACACCATATATTTT.

This sequence joins TRBV30 and TRBJ1-5; 10 bases line up with TRBD1. J lost 6 bases, V lost 4 bases, and 9 bases had no gene match. The CDR3 runs 15 residues. The germline V gene has CDR1 GTSNPN and CDR2 SVGIG (reference sequence). The CDR3, as DNA: TGTGCCTGGACCCGAGGGGACAGGGGTCGTCAGCCCCAGCATTTT. Translated, it gives CAWTRGDRGRQPQHF.

This clone was recorded only once. The genes are TRBV5-1 and TRBJ2-5, with D tentatively TRBD1 (6 bases). The CDR3 has 14 amino acids. Per the germline V gene, CDR1 is SGHRS and CDR2 is YFSETQ. V lost 6 bases to trimming and J lost 7 bases, with 19 bases between them. The CDR3 loop reads CASNIATGKGTQYF. As DNA, the CDR3 is TGCGCCAGCAACATTGCAACAGGGAAAGGGACCCAGTACTTC.

This chain uses TRBV5-4 with TRBJ2-7, with 7 bases that match TRBD2. CDR1 and CDR2 from the germline V gene are SGHNT and YYREEE (reference sequence). This CDR3 has 13 residues. V lost 2 bases and J lost 7; bases outside the gene matches: 6. CDR3 protein: CASSFPTAGEQYF. Here the CDR3 DNA reads TGTGCCAGCAGCTTTCCAACAGCGGGGGAGCAGTACTTC. Combining the CDR3 with reference TRBV5-4 and TRBJ2-7 gives the whole variable domain ETGVTQSPTHLIKTRGQQVTLRCSSQSGHNTVSWYQQALGQGPQFIFQYYREEENGRGNFPPRFSGLQFPNYSSELNVNALELDDSALYLCASSFPTAGEQYFGPGTRLTVT.

This chain joins TRBV6-5 and TRBJ2-7, with TRBD1 as a possible D gene (5 bases). This CDR3 is built from 14 residues. Trimming shortened V by 0 bases and J by 4 bases, and 10 bases separated the two germline ends. Germline assignment: CDR1 MNHEY and CDR2 SVGAGI. CDR3 DNA: TGTGCCAGCAGTTACTCGGGGCGGCGGTACGAGCAGTACTTC. It yields the protein CASSYSGRRYEQYF.

V is TRBV7-6 and J is TRBJ2-2; a weak D match, TRBD1 (5 bases). The CDR3 is 15 amino acids. Germline V CDR1 and CDR2: SGHVS, FNYEAQ. Between the trimmed V and J ends, which lost 2 bases and 0 bases, there was a span of 7 bases. Here the CDR3 DNA reads TGTGCCAGCAGCTTATGGGGCCCGAACACCGGGGAGCTGTTTTTT. This codes for CASSLWGPNTGELFF.

Comment on this clone: The identical CDR3 is also encoded by other nucleotide sequences in the sample. The V call is TRBV27, the J call TRBJ1-1; D possibly corresponds to TRBD1 (6 bases). With 6 bases removed from V and 4 bases from J, the gap between germline ends came to 15 bases. Germline V gives CDR1 MNHEY, CDR2 SMNVEV (reference sequence). The CDR3 spans 14 residues. The CDR3 coding sequence is TGTGCCAGCAGCCTCAGGGGCGGGGGCACTGAAGCTTTCTTT. Amino acids: CASSLRGGGTEAFF.

V and J are TRBV6-1 and TRBJ2-1, with D uncertain. V lost 5 bases, J lost 7 bases, and 18 bases lay in between. Germline loops: CDR1 MNHNS, CDR2 SASEGT. This CDR3 has 15 residues. The CDR3 here is CASSLASGSKNEQFF. CDR3 DNA sequence: TGTGCCAGCAGTCTCGCCTCCGGGTCCAAAAATGAGCAGTTCTTC.

The table lists this clone with a count of one. The chain uses TRBV6-1 and TRBJ2-5; D is unresolved. Trimming cost V 6 bases and J 0 bases, with 14 bases left between them. Germline values: CDR1 MNHNS, CDR2 SASEGT. The CDR3 is 15 amino acids. CDR3 nucleotide sequence: TGTGCCAGCAGCAATCTGGCACCTCACCAAGAGACCCAGTACTTC. Translation: CASSNLAPHQETQYF.

The chain is built from TRBV4-1 and TRBJ1-1; D gene uncertain. CDR1 is MGHRA, CDR2 YSYEKL, per germline. The CDR3 length is 15 residues. V gave up 0 bases and J gave up 3 bases, with 11 bases separating them. The CDR3 reads CASSQERRLDTEAFF. CDR3 nucleotide sequence: TGCGCCAGCAGCCAAGAACGGAGATTGGACACTGAAGCTTTCTTT.

J is TRBJ1-5 and V is TRBV6-5; TRBD1 is a possible D gene (6 bases). Trimming stripped 6 bases from V and 6 bases from J, with 18 bases between. The CDR3 is 15 residues long. Germline V lookup: CDR1 MNHEY, CDR2 SVGAGI. This chain's CDR3 is CASSPTGEGGQPQHF. The CDR3 DNA follows: TGTGCCAGCAGCCCAACGGGGGAGGGGGGTCAGCCCCAGCATTTT.

This chain uses TRBV19 with TRBJ2-1, with D maybe TRBD1 (6 bases). The CDR3 spans 15 residues. CDR1 is LNHDA, CDR2 SQIVND, per germline (reference sequence). V was cut by 10 bases and J by 0 bases, with 16 bases left in between. The CDR3 protein is CATRGGLSSYNEQFF. The CDR3, as DNA: TGTGCCACCAGGGGTGGCCTTAGCTCCTACAATGAGCAGTTCTTC.

J is TRBJ1-4 and V is TRBV7-9, with D uncertain. The CDR3 totals 15 residues. Germline loops: CDR1 SEHNR, CDR2 FQNEAQ (reference sequence). Trimming removed 4 bases from V and 3 bases from J, with 12 bases in between. CDR3 nucleotide sequence: TGTGCCAGCAGCTCGACCGCCCAGGCTAATGAAAAACTGTTTTTT. This encodes CASSSTAQANEKLFF.

The chain is built from TRBV27 and TRBJ2-7, with 9 bases fitting TRBD1. CDR3 length: 14 residues. From germline, CDR1 is MNHEY and CDR2 SMNVEV (reference sequence). The V gene end was trimmed by 5 bases and the J gene end by 7 bases; junction bases not matched to a gene: 9. CDR3 sequence reads: CASSGGQGLWEQYF. CDR3 sequence (DNA): TGTGCCAGCAGTGGGGGACAGGGACTTTGGGAGCAGTACTTC.

The V call is TRBV5-4, the J call TRBJ2-7, with 9 nucleotides matching TRBD1. The germline gives CDR1 SGHNT, CDR2 YYREEE (reference sequence). The junction had 14 bases not matched to a gene; V was cut back by 4 bases and J by 6 bases. The CDR3 spans 16 residues. The CDR3 loop is CASSRPNRQGEGEQYF. DNA of the CDR3: TGTGCCAGCAGCCGACCTAATCGACAGGGGGAGGGCGAGCAGTACTTC.

J is TRBJ2-7 and V is TRBV18, with D maybe TRBD1 (7 bases). V lost 0 bases and J lost 4, with 10 bases in between. CDR1 is KGHSH, CDR2 LQKENI, per germline. The CDR3 runs to 14 residues. Written as DNA, the CDR3 is TGTGCCAGCTCACCACCGACAGGGAGGTACGAGCAGTACTTC. This codes for CASSPPTGRYEQYF.

The chain links TRBV19 to TRBJ1-2; a possible D gene is TRBD1 (5 bases). The CDR3 is 12 amino acids. CDR1 is LNHDA, CDR2 SQIVND, per germline (reference sequence). Trimming cost V 5 bases and J 3 bases, with 7 bases left between them. CDR3 region: CASSQGDYGYTF. In DNA form, the CDR3 reads TGTGCCAGTAGTCAGGGCGACTATGGCTACACCTTC. The whole variable domain, remainder taken from reference TRBV19 and TRBJ1-2, is DGGITQSPKYLFRKEGQNVTLSCEQNLNHDAMYWYRQDPGQGLRLIYYSQIVNDFQKGDIAEGYSVSREKKESFPLTVTSAQKNPTAFYLCASSQGDYGYTFGSGTRLTVV.

In this sample, this clone turned up once. The rearrangement uses TRBV19 and TRBJ2-2; 10 bases align to TRBD2. Germline CDR1 reads LNHDA; CDR2 reads SQIVND (reference sequence). This CDR3 contains 18 residues. Germline trimming cut 3 bases from V and 3 bases from J; bases unmatched to any gene: 10. CDR3 DNA: TGTGCCAGTAGTATTCCGGGAGCGGGGGGGCCGGACACCGGGGAGCTGTTTTTT. Translation gives CASSIPGAGGPDTGELFF.

CDR3 coding DNA: TGTGCCAGTATGGACACCCTTCGCGGTCAGCCCCAGCATTTT. This encodes CASMDTLRGQPQHF. This sequence joins TRBV19 and TRBJ1-5, with D perhaps matching TRBD1 (5 bases). V was pared by 7 bases and J by 6 bases, with 16 bases between. The CDR3 contains 14 residues. The germline gives CDR1 LNHDA, CDR2 SQIVND (reference sequence). The full variable domain, in which reference TRBV19 and TRBJ1-5 provide the parts outside the CDR3, is DGGITQSPKYLFRKEGQNVTLSCEQNLNHDAMYWYRQDPGQGLRLIYYSQIVNDFQKGDIAEGYSVSREKKESFPLTVTSAQKNPTAFYLCASMDTLRGQPQHFGDGTRLSIL.